The next 28 T cell receptor beta chains were all read from a single sample in a study of blood T cell repertoires in COVID-19. Clones were sequenced by immunoSEQ multiplex PCR, and TCRdb holds only the in-frame ones, with some missing. Among around 250,000 clones listed, roughly 84% were seen once. Sequenced sample: peripheral blood. The source is a woman aged 40 to 50 who had recovered from COVID-19.

The chain recombines TRBV7-9 with TRBJ1-2; no reliable D call. The V gene lost 3 bases and the J gene lost 2 bases, with 16 bases spanning the gap. CDR1 is SEHNR, CDR2 FQNEAQ, per germline (reference sequence). The CDR3 totals 16 residues. CDR3 nucleotide sequence: TGTGCCAGCAGCTTCTCCCGGGGTGTAGGGAACTATGGCTACACCTTC. It yields the protein CASSFSRGVGNYGYTF.

The chain joins TRBV4-1 to TRBJ1-5, with D uncertain. In germline, CDR1 is MGHRA, CDR2 YSYEKL. The CDR3 has 16 residues. V was clipped by 1 base and J by 0 bases, with 10 bases between them. The CDR3 protein is CASSQAAGISNQPQHF. In DNA, the CDR3 is TGCGCCAGCAGCCAAGCTGCGGGGATTAGCAATCAGCCCCAGCATTTT.

This clone was detected only once. The chain joins TRBV30 to TRBJ1-1; possibly TRBD1 for D (5 bases). CDR1 and CDR2 from the germline V gene are GTSNPN and SVGIG (reference sequence). The CDR3 sequence is 14 residues long. Trimming stripped 5 bases from V and 0 bases from J, with 13 bases between. CDR3 coding DNA: TGTGCCTGGGACCGCCAGACAGTGAACACTGAAGCTTTCTTT. It yields the protein CAWDRQTVNTEAFF.

V usage is TRBV2 and J usage is TRBJ1-6, with D possibly matching TRBD1 (5 bases). The V end was cut by 4 bases, the J end by 6 bases, with 13 bases between. The CDR3 is 15 amino acids. Per germline, CDR1 SNHLY and CDR2 FYNNEI. CDR3 amino acids: CASSGESGGNSPLHF. CDR3 coding DNA: TGTGCCAGCAGTGGGGAATCGGGGGGTAATTCACCCCTCCACTTT.

This clone has more than one count but fewer than ten. This chain joins TRBV18 and TRBJ2-7; D gene ambiguous. The V gene lost 0 bases and the J gene lost 1 base, with 10 bases spanning the gap. This CDR3 has 15 residues. Germline loops: CDR1 KGHSH, CDR2 LQKENI. DNA for the CDR3: TGTGCCAGCTCACCACCGGTGGCCGAATCCTACGAGCAGTACTTC. Amino acid sequence: CASSPPVAESYEQYF.

This clone was detected only once. The V gene is TRBV2, the J gene TRBJ1-2; TRBD1 agrees at 8 bases. CDR1 and CDR2 (germline): SNHLY, FYNNEI. V trimming: 2 bases; J trimming: 10 bases; junction bases outside the gene matches: 9. The CDR3 is 14 residues long. CDR3 protein: CASSEQGATGDYTF. In nucleotides, the CDR3 is TGTGCCAGCAGTGAACAGGGGGCAACGGGGGACTACACCTTC.

The chain employs TRBV7-9 and TRBJ1-1; 9 bases are shared with TRBD1. Germline-derived CDR1 and CDR2 are SEHNR and FQNEAQ (reference sequence). The CDR3 length is 16 residues. V was pared by 6 bases and J by 7 bases, with 15 bases of the junction left unmatched. As DNA, the CDR3 is TGTGCCAGCAGTTCTCCAGGGGGACAGGGAGTAGGTGAAGCTTTCTTT. This sequence encodes CASSSPGGQGVGEAFF.

This clone was seen many times. The J gene is TRBJ1-1, the V gene TRBV5-5; D not certain. This CDR3 is 14 amino acids long. V lost 1 base to trimming and J lost 1 base, with 8 bases between them. From germline, CDR1 is SGHKS and CDR2 YYEKEE (reference sequence). CDR3 protein: CASSLWAENTEAFF. DNA of the CDR3: TGTGCCAGCAGCTTGTGGGCAGAGAACACTGAAGCTTTCTTT. The full variable domain, rest sourced from reference TRBV5-5 and TRBJ1-1, is DAGVTQSPTHLIKTRGQQVTLRCSPISGHKSVSWYQQVLGQGPQFIFQYYEKEERGRGNFPDRFSARQFPNYSSELNVNALLLGDSALYLCASSLWAENTEAFFGQGTRLTVV.

The chain links TRBV18 to TRBJ2-7; TRBD2 aligns across 8 bases. Germline V gene lookup returns CDR1 KGHSH and CDR2 LQKENI. J lost 5 bases, V lost 1 base, and 7 bases had no gene match. The CDR3 runs 15 residues. CDR3 coding DNA: TGTGCCAGCTCACCACTTAACCCGGGGGGGAACGAGCAGTACTTC. Amino acids: CASSPLNPGGNEQYF. Drawing the rest from reference TRBV18 and TRBJ2-7, the complete variable domain is NAGVMQNPRHLVRRRGQEARLRCSPMKGHSHVYWYRQLPEEGLKFMVYLQKENIIDESGMPKERFSAEFPKEGPSILRIQQVVRGDSAAYFCASSPLNPGGNEQYFGPGTRLTVT.

The CDR3 nucleotides are TGTGCCCTAGAGGTAGGGAGGCCGGCGGGTGAAAAACTGTTTTTT. Encoded protein: CALEVGRPAGEKLFF. This chain connects TRBV30 to TRBJ1-4; unclear D gene. Per germline, CDR1 GTSNPN and CDR2 SVGIG (reference sequence). Trimming cost V 8 bases and J 7 bases, with 23 bases left between them. The CDR3 length is 15 residues.

The V call is TRBV2, the J call TRBJ2-5; the D gene is possibly TRBD1 (6 bases). CDR1 and CDR2 from the germline V gene are SNHLY and FYNNEI. The CDR3 is 12 residues long. V lost 11 bases to trimming and J lost 5 bases, with 15 bases between them. For the CDR3, the DNA is TGTGCCGGACGGTGGACAGAGGAGACCCAGTACTTC. Protein product: CAGRWTEETQYF. Variable domain in full (rest from reference TRBV2 and TRBJ2-5): EPEVTQTPSHQVTQMGQEVILRCVPISNHLYFYWYRQILGQKVEFLVSFYNNEISEKSEIFDDQFSVERPDGSNFTLKIRSTKLEDSAMYFCAGRWTEETQYFGPGTRLLVL.

This chain connects TRBV5-1 to TRBJ2-3; D remains ambiguous. Germline CDR1 and CDR2: SGHRS and YFSETQ. The CDR3 covers 14 residues. V was trimmed by 3 bases and J by 2 bases, leaving 10 bases between them. For the CDR3, the DNA is TGCGCCAGCAGCTGGAGAGACCTCACAGATACGCAGTATTTT. Translated: CASSWRDLTDTQYF. The full variable domain, its missing parts supplied by reference TRBV5-1 and TRBJ2-3, is KAGVTQTPRYLIKTRGQQVTLSCSPISGHRSVSWYQQTPGQGLQFLFEYFSETQRNKGNFPGRFSGRQFSNSRSEMNVSTLELGDSALYLCASSWRDLTDTQYFGPGTRLTVL.

The V and J genes are TRBV15 and TRBJ1-4, with unresolved D. V was trimmed by 2 bases and J by 0 bases, leaving 7 bases between them. This CDR3 contains 15 residues. Germline CDR1 is LNHNV and CDR2 is YYDKDF (reference sequence). CDR3 in DNA: TGTGCCACCAGCAGAAACAGTGCAACTAATGAAAAACTGTTTTTT. Translation gives CATSRNSATNEKLFF. Full variable domain (rest looked up from reference TRBV15 and TRBJ1-4): DAMVIQNPRYQVTQFGKPVTLSCSQTLNHNVMYWYQQKSSQAPKLLFHYYDKDFNNEADTPDNFQSRRPNTSFCFLDIRSPGLGDTAMYLCATSRNSATNEKLFFGSGTQLSVL.

This clone was detected a few times. This chain joins TRBV27 and TRBJ1-2; D possibly corresponds to TRBD1 (5 bases). Germline CDR1 MNHEY, CDR2 SMNVEV (reference sequence). CDR3 size: 14 residues. V dropped 2 bases and J dropped 6 bases, with 13 bases sitting between them. This chain's CDR3 is CASSLNQGEDGYTF. In DNA, the CDR3 is TGTGCCAGCAGTTTAAATCAGGGTGAGGATGGCTACACCTTC.

This clone was observed a handful of times. V is TRBV27 and J is TRBJ1-1, with a possible D match to TRBD1 (6 bases). This CDR3 is 14 amino acids long. V lost 2 bases to trimming and J lost 5 bases, with 12 bases between them. Germline V gene sequence: CDR1 MNHEY, CDR2 SMNVEV (reference sequence). CDR3: CASSLRGGVTEAFF. The DNA for the CDR3 is TGTGCCAGCAGTTTACGAGGGGGAGTGACTGAAGCTTTCTTT.

This rearrangement joins TRBV19 to TRBJ1-2; 8 nucleotides agree with TRBD1. The V and J ends lost 3 bases and 4 bases, in that order; junction bases with no gene match: 1. CDR3 length: 13 amino acids. Germline V gene lookup returns CDR1 LNHDA and CDR2 SQIVND (reference sequence). CDR3 in DNA: TGTGCCAGTAGTATGGGGACAGGCTATGGCTACACCTTC. This sequence encodes CASSMGTGYGYTF.

The chain joins TRBV19 to TRBJ1-2; a weak D match, TRBD1 (6 bases). V was shortened by 2 bases and J by 4 bases, with 11 bases between the two germline ends. CDR1 and CDR2 from the germline V gene are LNHDA and SQIVND (reference sequence). This CDR3 has 14 residues. The CDR3 coding sequence is TGTGCCAGTAGTATAAACAGGGTCTTCTATGGCTACACCTTC. This gives the protein CASSINRVFYGYTF.

J is TRBJ1-5 and V is TRBV5-6; D is perhaps TRBD1 (5 bases). CDR3 size: 14 residues. V was cut by 0 bases and J by 4 bases, with 8 bases left in between. Looked up from germline, CDR1 is SGHDT and CDR2 is YYEEEE. CDR3 in DNA: TGTGCCAGCAGCTTGGGCAGGGCGAATCAGCCCCAGCATTTT. This gives the protein CASSLGRANQPQHF.

This chain joins TRBV6-6 and TRBJ1-6; unclear D gene. Trimming took 6 bases from V and 10 from J, leaving 19 bases between them. Germline V gene data show CDR1 as MNHNY and CDR2 as SVGAGI (reference sequence). CDR3 size: 15 residues. CDR3 residues: CASSPPPRQTSPLHF. The DNA of the CDR3 is TGTGCCAGCAGCCCCCCCCCACGACAAACCTCACCCCTCCACTTT.

The rearrangement links TRBV2 to TRBJ1-4; D possibly corresponds to TRBD1 (5 bases). This CDR3 region has 15 residues. In germline, CDR1 is SNHLY, CDR2 FYNNEI. V lost 7 bases, J lost 4 bases, and 16 bases lay in between. CDR3 DNA sequence: TGTGCCAGCACCGGCGATCAGGGTGGTAATGAAAAACTGTTTTTT. It is translated as CASTGDQGGNEKLFF.

J is TRBJ2-3 and V is TRBV7-9; D perhaps matches TRBD2 (6 bases). Germline-derived CDR1 and CDR2 are SEHNR and FQNEAQ (reference sequence). The CDR3 spans 14 residues. Deletions cut 2 bases from V and 1 base from J, with 7 bases between. The CDR3 sequence is CASSLTGGTDTQYF. CDR3 nucleotides: TGTGCCAGCAGCTTAACGGGGGGCACAGATACGCAGTATTTT.

The gene calls are TRBV15 and TRBJ2-1, with D possibly TRBD2 on 5 matching bases. The V and J ends lost 3 bases and 8 bases respectively, with 11 bases between them. Per the germline V gene, CDR1 is LNHNV and CDR2 is YYDKDF (reference sequence). The CDR3 sequence is 13 residues long. CDR3 coding DNA: TGTGCCACCAGCAGGACGAGGGTCGATGAGCAGTTCTTC. Protein: CATSRTRVDEQFF.

CDR3 in DNA: TGTGCCAGCAGTTACAGGGCGGGGCTTTCGTCTTATGGCTACACCTTC. Its protein product is CASSYRAGLSSYGYTF. The J gene is TRBJ1-2, the V gene TRBV6-5; maybe TRBD1 (5 bases). Germline V gene sequence: CDR1 MNHEY, CDR2 SVGAGI. V lost 2 bases, J lost 5 bases, and 18 bases lay in between. The CDR3 consists of 16 residues.

The rearrangement joins TRBV24-1 to TRBJ2-1; TRBD2 matches 11 bases. Germline CDR1 KGHDR, CDR2 SFDVKD. With V trimmed by 5 bases and J by 4 bases, 3 bases remained unmatched. The CDR3 sequence is 15 residues long. CDR3 loop: CATSGTSGGYNEQFF. CDR3 nucleotides: TGTGCCACCAGTGGAACTAGCGGGGGATACAATGAGCAGTTCTTC.

The V call is TRBV6-5, the J call TRBJ1-1; no firm D call. Germline V gene sequence: CDR1 MNHEY, CDR2 SVGAGI. V was cut by 6 bases and J by 5 bases, with 16 bases left in between. This CDR3 spans 14 amino acids. CDR3: CASRDHLAGTEAFF. CDR3 in DNA: TGTGCCAGCAGGGATCACTTAGCGGGGACTGAAGCTTTCTTT.

V and J are TRBV19 and TRBJ1-5; D may be TRBD1 (5 bases). This CDR3 is 17 amino acids long. Germline CDR1 reads LNHDA; CDR2 reads SQIVND (reference sequence). The V end lost 1 base, the J end lost 7 bases, and 20 bases lay between the germline ends. CDR3 bases: TGTGCCAGTAGTATAGGAGCCTTTCGCAGGGCGAGGCAGCCCCAGCATTTT. Its translation is CASSIGAFRRARQPQHF.

The rearrangement links TRBV7-9 to TRBJ1-1, with D possibly being TRBD1 (6 bases). V was trimmed by 3 bases and J by 0 bases, leaving 8 bases between them. In germline, CDR1 is SEHNR, CDR2 FQNEAQ (reference sequence). This CDR3 has 14 residues. CDR3 coding DNA: TGTGCCAGCAGCTTCTCAGGGGTGAACACTGAAGCTTTCTTT. It yields the protein CASSFSGVNTEAFF.

V is TRBV19 and J is TRBJ2-1, with D possibly being TRBD2 (5 bases). Per germline, CDR1 LNHDA and CDR2 SQIVND (reference sequence). Trimming pared 3 bases from V and 9 bases from J, leaving 18 bases between. The CDR3 has 15 amino acids. For the CDR3, the DNA is TGTGCCAGTAGTATGATGTCGGGTGGCGGAGGTGAGCAGTTCTTC. This sequence encodes CASSMMSGGGGEQFF. The whole variable domain, filled in from reference TRBV19 and TRBJ2-1, reads DGGITQSPKYLFRKEGQNVTLSCEQNLNHDAMYWYRQDPGQGLRLIYYSQIVNDFQKGDIAEGYSVSREKKESFPLTVTSAQKNPTAFYLCASSMMSGGGGEQFFGPGTRLTVL.